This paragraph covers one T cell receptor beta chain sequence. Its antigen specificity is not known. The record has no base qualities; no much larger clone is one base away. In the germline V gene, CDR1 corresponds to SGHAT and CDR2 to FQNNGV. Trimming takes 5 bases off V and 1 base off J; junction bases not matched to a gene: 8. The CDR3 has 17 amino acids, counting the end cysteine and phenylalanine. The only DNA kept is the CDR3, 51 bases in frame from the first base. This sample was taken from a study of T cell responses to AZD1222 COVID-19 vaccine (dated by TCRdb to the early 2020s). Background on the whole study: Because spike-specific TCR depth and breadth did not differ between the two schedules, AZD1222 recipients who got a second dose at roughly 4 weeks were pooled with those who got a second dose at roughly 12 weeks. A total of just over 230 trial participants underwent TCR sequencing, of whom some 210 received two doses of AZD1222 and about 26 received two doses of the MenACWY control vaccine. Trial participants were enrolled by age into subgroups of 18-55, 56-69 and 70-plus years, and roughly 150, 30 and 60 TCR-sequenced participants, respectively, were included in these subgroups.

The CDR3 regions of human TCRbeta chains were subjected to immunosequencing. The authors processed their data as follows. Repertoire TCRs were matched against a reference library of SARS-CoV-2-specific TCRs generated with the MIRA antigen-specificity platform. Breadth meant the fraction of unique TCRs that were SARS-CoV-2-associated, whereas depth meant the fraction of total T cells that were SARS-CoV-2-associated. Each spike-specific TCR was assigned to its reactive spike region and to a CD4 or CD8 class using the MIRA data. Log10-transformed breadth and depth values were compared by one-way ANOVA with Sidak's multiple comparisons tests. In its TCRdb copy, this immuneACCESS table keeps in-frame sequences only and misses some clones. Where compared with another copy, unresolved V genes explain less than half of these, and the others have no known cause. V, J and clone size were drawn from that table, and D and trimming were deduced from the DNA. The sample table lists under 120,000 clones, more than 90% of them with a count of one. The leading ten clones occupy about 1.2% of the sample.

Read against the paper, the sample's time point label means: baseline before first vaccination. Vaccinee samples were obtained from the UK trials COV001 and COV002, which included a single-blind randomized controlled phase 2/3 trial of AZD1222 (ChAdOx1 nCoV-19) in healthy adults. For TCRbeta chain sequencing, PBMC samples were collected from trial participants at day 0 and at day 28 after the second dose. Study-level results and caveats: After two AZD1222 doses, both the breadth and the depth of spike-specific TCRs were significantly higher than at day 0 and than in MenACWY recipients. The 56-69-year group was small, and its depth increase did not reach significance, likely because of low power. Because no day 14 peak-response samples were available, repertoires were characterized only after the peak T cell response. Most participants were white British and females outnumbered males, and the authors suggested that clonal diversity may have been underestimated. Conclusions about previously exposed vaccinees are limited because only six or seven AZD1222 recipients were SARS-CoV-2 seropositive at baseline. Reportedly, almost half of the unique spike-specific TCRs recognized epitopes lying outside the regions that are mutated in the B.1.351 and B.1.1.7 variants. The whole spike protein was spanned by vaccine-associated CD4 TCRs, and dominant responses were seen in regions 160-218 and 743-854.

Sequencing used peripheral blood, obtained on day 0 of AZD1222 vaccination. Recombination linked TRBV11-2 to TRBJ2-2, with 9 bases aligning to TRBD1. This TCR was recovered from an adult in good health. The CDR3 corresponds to CASSPLWGQGNTGELFF. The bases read TGTGCCAGCAGCCCCCTCTGGGGACAGGGGAACACCGGGGAGCTGTTTTTT.